This T cell receptor (beta chain) came from a study of T-cell reconstitution after alpha-beta-depleted transplantation in children. Points from the study as a whole: Two months or so post-transplant, alpha-beta T cells reportedly derived from several hundred expanded graft clones. From newly produced T cells came most of the T-cell counts and diversity one year after transplant.

With V trimmed by 3 bases and J by 6 bases, 9 bases remained unmatched. The length of the CDR3 is 15 residues. Germline CDR1 is MDHEN and CDR2 is SYDVKM. Preparation of the TCRbeta library was carried out with unique molecular identifiers. TCRdb used MiXCR to reprocess the PCR reads, holding one entry per CDR3 protein. The table includes roughly 420,000 distinct CDR3 sequences, roughly 16% detected once. This clonotype was seen only a few times. The target antigen is unknown. V gene TRBV28 combines with J gene TRBJ2-7; 9 nucleotides agree with TRBD1. The material was PBMCs, mostly from graft donor cells, obtained 360 days after TCRalphabeta/CD19-depleted stem cell transplant. The receptor was derived from a boy less than two years old who had a stem cell transplant for Wiskott-Aldrich syndrome, so the T cells may come from the graft donor. DNA of the CDR3: TGTGCCAGCAGTTTGGGAGGGACAGGGAGTCGCGAGCAGTACTTC. Amino acid sequence: CASSLGGTGSREQYF.